Listed here are 29 T cell receptor beta chains from one sample, sequenced in a study of T cell repertoires in cytomegalovirus infection. Using its own MiXCR run on the reads, TCRdb lists one record per CDR3 protein. Here the sample spans under 200,000 distinct CDR3 sequences, 8% to 10% being singletons. The specimen was PBMCs. These receptors originate from a human donor in good health (CMV status not recorded). Some clones in this sample may be carry-over from other donors' samples.

The rearrangement links TRBV4-3 to TRBJ2-7; 7 bases agree with TRBD2. This CDR3 has 17 residues. The V segment lost 1 base and the J segment 3 bases; nucleotides outside the gene matches: 12. Germline CDR1 LGHNA, CDR2 YSLEER. The CDR3 coding sequence is TGCGCCAGCAGCCAAGGCCGAGGGAGACTAGCAATCTACGAGCAGTACTTC. Its protein is CASSQGRGRLAIYEQYF.

V and J are TRBV27 and TRBJ2-1, with 14 nucleotides matching TRBD2. V shed 5 bases, J shed 2 bases, and the junction held 14 bases outside the gene matches. Germline V gene sequence: CDR1 MNHEY, CDR2 SMNVEV (reference sequence). CDR3 size: 20 residues. This chain's CDR3 is CASSGGLAGAIPPAYNEQFF. CDR3 in DNA: TGTGCCAGCAGTGGGGGACTAGCGGGGGCAATCCCCCCGGCCTACAATGAGCAGTTCTTC.

This clonotype was observed a handful of times. The CDR3 region has the DNA TGTGCCAGTAGTGTACAGGGGGTGGGAACTGAAGCTTTCTTT. Its protein is CASSVQGVGTEAFF. The chain has TRBV19 and TRBJ1-1; TRBD1 aligns across 8 bases. The V and J ends lost 5 bases and 5 bases, in that order; junction bases with no gene match: 7. The germline gives CDR1 LNHDA, CDR2 SQIVND (reference sequence). The CDR3 is 14 residues long.

This clonotype has more than one count but fewer than ten. The rearrangement joins TRBV23-1 to TRBJ2-7; D gene uncertain. Being an ORF, TRBV23-1 has a function that is uncertain. Trimming removed 2 bases at V and 1 base at J, with 9 bases between. There are 14 residues in the CDR3. CDR3 in amino acids: CASSQGTISYEQYF. The CDR3 region has the DNA TGCGCCAGCAGTCAAGGTACAATTTCCTACGAGCAGTACTTC.

In its sample, this clonotype was seen many times. This sequence joins TRBV6-2 or TRBV6-3 and TRBJ2-1; 12 bases align to TRBD2. The length of the CDR3 is 13 residues. Germline V gene lookup returns CDR1 MNHEY and CDR2 SVGEGT. Unmatched junction bases numbered 4, after V lost 7 bases and J lost 9 bases. The CDR3 loop is CASTSGGAGEQFF. For the CDR3, the DNA is TGTGCCAGCACTAGCGGGGGGGCAGGTGAGCAGTTCTTC.

This clonotype was recorded many times. The J gene is TRBJ2-1, the V gene TRBV7-9, with 7 bases lining up with TRBD2. The CDR3 covers 14 residues. Germline V lookup: CDR1 SEHNR, CDR2 FQNEAQ (reference sequence). V was clipped by 2 bases and J by 5 bases; unmatched bases: 3. The CDR3 DNA sequence: TGTGCCAGCAGCTTATCTGGACTAGACAATGAGCAGTTCTTC. Amino acid sequence: CASSLSGLDNEQFF.

In this sample, this clonotype turned up many times. CDR3 region: CSARNPGTSGGVYFNEQFF. The CDR3 DNA reads TGCAGTGCTAGGAATCCCGGGACTAGCGGGGGAGTATATTTCAATGAGCAGTTCTTC. The chain links TRBV20-1 to TRBJ2-1, with TRBD2 matching over 14 bases. The V segment lost 3 bases and the J segment 6 bases; nucleotides outside the gene matches: 16. This CDR3 is 19 amino acids long. CDR1 is DFQATT, CDR2 SNEGSKA, per germline (reference sequence).

A few counts support this clonotype. The chain couples TRBV6-2 or TRBV6-3 to TRBJ2-1; the D is unclear. The CDR3 is 15 amino acids. With 0 bases removed from V and 5 bases from J, the gap between germline ends came to 11 bases. Germline V gene sequence: CDR1 MNHEY, CDR2 SVGEGT. Here the CDR3 reads CASSYSSQNNNEQFF. In DNA, the CDR3 is TGTGCCAGCAGTTACTCGAGCCAGAACAACAATGAGCAGTTCTTC.

This clonotype has at least ten counts. This rearrangement joins TRBV28 to TRBJ1-4; D may be TRBD1 (5 bases). The CDR3 totals 17 residues. V lost 4 bases and J lost 10, with 25 bases in between. The germline gives CDR1 MDHEN, CDR2 SYDVKM. The DNA of the CDR3 is TGTGCCAGCAGTTCATCAATGGGACTCTTAACGCGGGGAAAACTGTTTTTT. Residues: CASSSSMGLLTRGKLFF.

The table lists this clonotype with many counts. The J gene is TRBJ1-1, the V gene TRBV6-5; D gene uncertain. This CDR3 has 15 amino acids. Trimming left V 0 bases short and J 4 bases short, with 12 bases between. Germline V CDR1 and CDR2: MNHEY, SVGAGI. The CDR3 DNA follows: TGTGCCAGCAGTTACTCTGCTTCTGGAGGCACTGAAGCTTTCTTT. This translates into CASSYSASGGTEAFF.

This clonotype was detected ten times or more. The chain is built from TRBV7-9 and TRBJ1-2; 10 bases are a match to TRBD1. The CDR3 runs to 16 residues. Germline CDR1 SEHNR, CDR2 FQNEAQ (reference sequence). The V gene end was trimmed by 5 bases and the J gene end by 5 bases; junction bases not matched to a gene: 11. The CDR3 sequence: CASSPHRTGGEYGYTF. The CDR3, as DNA: TGTGCCAGCAGCCCACACCGGACAGGGGGAGAGTATGGCTACACCTTC.

This sequence joins TRBV12-3 or TRBV12-4 and TRBJ1-2; D gene uncertain. The V end lost 6 bases, the J end lost 4 bases, and 15 bases lay between the germline ends. CDR3 length: 14 amino acids. The CDR3 nucleotides are TGTGCCAGCAGCCAAGACACCCGAAGCTATGGCTACACCTTC. It translates to CASSQDTRSYGYTF.

This clonotype was observed many times. The chain joins TRBV7-8 to TRBJ2-7; D is unclear. This CDR3 contains 12 residues. The germline V gene has CDR1 SGHVS and CDR2 FQNEAQ. Trimming removed 1 base at V and 9 bases at J, with 10 bases between. The CDR3 region has the DNA TGTGCCAGCAGCTTAGGTCGACAAGGGCAGTACTTC. It is translated as CASSLGRQGQYF.

This clonotype has a handful of counts. The chain employs TRBV7-9 and TRBJ2-7; no reliable D call. This CDR3 spans 14 amino acids. CDR1 and CDR2 from the germline V gene are SEHNR and FQNEAQ (reference sequence). Trimming removed 4 bases from V and 2 bases from J, with 12 bases in between. The CDR3 reads CASSSIYGTYEQYF. The CDR3 DNA reads TGTGCCAGCAGCTCCATATATGGGACCTACGAGCAGTACTTC.

The chain has TRBV20-1 and TRBJ1-3, with TRBD1 as a possible D gene (6 bases). CDR3 length equals 12 residues. Per germline, CDR1 DFQATT and CDR2 SNEGSKA (reference sequence). Trimming pared 5 bases from V and 4 bases from J, leaving 9 bases between. The CDR3: CSARTEGNTIYF. CDR3 nucleotides: TGCAGTGCTCGGACAGAAGGAAACACCATATATTTT.

The chain couples TRBV5-6 to TRBJ2-7; TRBD2 aligns across 8 bases. Germline V lookup: CDR1 SGHDT, CDR2 YYEEEE. This CDR3 region has 15 residues. J gave up 3 bases and V 3 bases, and 8 bases lay outside the gene matches. CDR3 bases: TGTGCCAGCAGCTCTCCGAGCGGGAGTTTCTACGAGCAGTACTTC. Translating it yields CASSSPSGSFYEQYF.

This clonotype turned up a few times. This chain connects TRBV6-8 to TRBJ1-2, with D maybe TRBD1 (5 bases). The CDR3 totals 15 residues. V was cut by 0 bases and J by 0 bases, with 8 bases left in between. Germline loops: CDR1 MNHGY, CDR2 SAAAGT. The CDR3 reads CASSYSDKANYGYTF. The CDR3 region has the DNA TGTGCCAGCAGTTACTCGGACAAAGCTAACTATGGCTACACCTTC.

This clonotype occurred a few times. The chain has TRBV2 and TRBJ1-4; D might be TRBD1 (6 bases). V lost 6 bases and J 0 bases, leaving 8 bases between the germline ends. This CDR3 is built from 14 residues. Germline V gene data show CDR1 as SNHLY and CDR2 as FYNNEI. Written as DNA, the CDR3 is TGTGCCAGCAGGAGGACAGCAACTAATGAAAAACTGTTTTTT. This codes for CASRRTATNEKLFF.

This clonotype was picked up many times. The chain has TRBV7-2 and TRBJ1-5; TRBD1 aligns across 9 bases. The junction had 5 bases not matched to a gene; V was cut back by 4 bases and J by 7 bases. The germline V gene has CDR1 SGHTA and CDR2 FQGNSA. The CDR3 has 14 amino acids. The DNA of the CDR3 is TGTGCCAGCAGCTGGACAGGGGACCAGCAGCCCCAGCATTTT. Its translation: CASSWTGDQQPQHF.

This clonotype was counted many times. This chain joins TRBV28 and TRBJ1-2; 9 nucleotides align to TRBD1. V lost 5 bases, J lost 5 bases, and 9 bases stayed unmatched. The CDR3 contains 15 residues. Germline loops: CDR1 MDHEN, CDR2 SYDVKM. The CDR3 spells CASSRYRGLEYGYTF. In DNA form, the CDR3 reads TGTGCCAGCAGTCGGTACAGGGGGCTGGAATATGGCTACACCTTC.

This clonotype was seen ten or more times. The chain employs TRBV7-2 and TRBJ1-1; tentative D call: TRBD1 (5 bases). Germline lookup yields CDR1 SGHTA and CDR2 FQGNSA. V lost 1 base and J lost 11, with 14 bases in between. CDR3 length: 13 residues. CDR3 sequence: CASSLDRSFRAFF. CDR3 sequence (DNA): TGTGCCAGCAGCTTAGACAGGAGCTTTCGTGCTTTCTTT.

This chain uses TRBV28 with TRBJ1-5; D not certain. V was trimmed by 4 bases and J by 4 bases, leaving 11 bases between them. This CDR3 spans 14 amino acids. The germline gives CDR1 MDHEN, CDR2 SYDVKM. CDR3 coding DNA: TGTGCCAGCAGTTGGTCAGGCCCAAATCAGCCCCAGCATTTT. It encodes CASSWSGPNQPQHF.

The chain joins TRBV4-3 to TRBJ2-1; 10 positions match TRBD1. The CDR3 extends over 15 amino acids. V lost 4 bases, J lost 4 bases, and 4 bases stayed unmatched. Germline CDR1 is LGHNA and CDR2 is YSLEER. The CDR3 region has the DNA TGCGCCAGCAGCCCCCAGGACAGGGGGTACAATGAGCAGTTCTTC. Protein product: CASSPQDRGYNEQFF.

The chain employs TRBV30 and TRBJ1-6; 10 nucleotides align to TRBD1. The germline V gene has CDR1 GTSNPN and CDR2 SVGIG (reference sequence). The CDR3 totals 15 residues. V shed 3 bases, J shed 9 bases, and the junction held 8 bases outside the gene matches. CDR3 protein: CAWREPGQGFSPLHF. CDR3 DNA sequence: TGTGCCTGGAGGGAGCCGGGACAGGGGTTTTCACCCCTCCACTTT.

Note on this clonotype: This CDR3 fails to terminate in the conserved phenylalanine or tryptophan, so it likely reflects a read error. This chain joins TRBV11-2 and TRBJ2-1; maybe TRBD1 (5 bases). CDR3 size: 12 residues. V was shortened by 1 base and J by 9 bases, with 7 bases between the two germline ends. Germline CDR1 and CDR2: SGHAT and FQNNGV. In DNA form, the CDR3 reads TGTGCCAGCAGCTTAGTAGGGGTTGAGCAGTTCCTC. Protein sequence: CASSLVGVEQFL.

The chain is built from TRBV5-5 and TRBJ1-2; weak D call: TRBD1 (6 bases). CDR3 length: 13 residues. With 4 bases removed from V and 4 bases from J, the gap between germline ends came to 11 bases. In germline, CDR1 is SGHKS, CDR2 YYEKEE (reference sequence). The CDR3 region is CASSPDRSYGYTF. The CDR3, as DNA: TGTGCCAGCAGCCCGGACAGATCCTATGGCTACACCTTC. The full variable domain, rest sourced from reference TRBV5-5 and TRBJ1-2, is DAGVTQSPTHLIKTRGQQVTLRCSPISGHKSVSWYQQVLGQGPQFIFQYYEKEERGRGNFPDRFSARQFPNYSSELNVNALLLGDSALYLCASSPDRSYGYTFGSGTRLTVV.

This clonotype was observed at least ten times. The chain employs TRBV29-1 and TRBJ2-1; D may correspond to TRBD1 or TRBD2 (5 bases each). Germline assignment: CDR1 SQVTM and CDR2 ANQGSEA. The CDR3 spans 15 residues. V dropped 3 bases and J dropped 8 bases, with 20 bases sitting between them. CDR3 sequence: CSVDVRGAVNDEQFF. CDR3 nucleotides: TGCAGCGTTGATGTCCGAGGGGCCGTGAACGATGAGCAGTTCTTC.

This clonotype was recorded many times. The chain couples TRBV7-6 to TRBJ2-5, with 8 bases identical to TRBD2. The CDR3 has 14 residues. Germline lookup yields CDR1 SGHVS and CDR2 FNYEAQ. The J segment lost 2 bases and the V segment lost 5 bases, leaving 4 bases of the junction unmatched. The chain's CDR3 is CASSVGLAQETQYF. The CDR3 DNA sequence: TGTGCCAGCAGCGTTGGACTAGCTCAAGAGACCCAGTACTTC.

This clonotype was detected ten times or more. The chain is built from TRBV11-2 and TRBJ2-1; 9 bases are a match to TRBD2. Germline V gene sequence: CDR1 SGHAT, CDR2 FQNNGV. The CDR3 has 16 residues. Losses at the gene ends were 5 bases for V and 8 bases for J; bases not matched to a gene: 13. The DNA of the CDR3 is TGTGCCAGCAGCCTACATCGGGGGCGGGAGGGAGATGAGCAGTTCTTC. It specifies CASSLHRGREGDEQFF. Supplemented by reference TRBV11-2 and TRBJ2-1, the full variable domain reads EAGVAQSPRYKIIEKRQSVAFWCNPISGHATLYWYQQILGQGPKLLIQFQNNGVVDDSQLPKDRFSAERLKGVDSTLKIQPAKLEDSAVYLCASSLHRGREGDEQFFGPGTRLTVL.